This T cell receptor (beta chain) comes out of a study of blood T cell repertoires in COVID-19. In the study overall: Samples taken during acute and convalescent COVID-19 were collected in the United States, Italy and Spain. From T cells, B-cell-depleted T cells, or PBMCs came the material, which was cDNA or gDNA.

Original handling: Amplification with reference gene primers provided the estimates of nucleated cell counts. Measured with immunoSEQ multiplex PCR; TCRdb has only the in-frame clones, and not every one. Clone size and the V and J calls come from that table; the DNA yielded D and trimming. The sample lists about 150,000 clones; 85% to 90% were seen once. Trimming removed 1 base at V and 4 bases at J, with 13 bases between. Germline lookup yields CDR1 LGHDT and CDR2 YNNKEL (reference sequence). CDR3 size: 15 residues. Material for sequencing was peripheral blood. The chain carries TRBV3-1 (or the pseudogene TRBV3-2) and TRBJ1-1; D remains ambiguous. This receptor was identified in a woman aged 35 to 49 with acute or convalescent COVID-19. CDR3 protein: CASSQGRARGTEAFF. Here the CDR3 DNA reads TGTGCCAGCAGCCAAGGCCGGGCCCGGGGCACTGAAGCTTTCTTT.